These T cell receptor beta chains were read from a single sample in a study of T cells in Graves' hyperthyroidism and ophthalmopathy. In TCRdb, the multiplex PCR reads were re-called with MiXCR into one record per CDR3 protein. Of 600,000 to 650,000 distinct CDR3 sequences listed, around 16% are singletons. The sample consisted of blood. All receptors come from a woman aged 25 to 39 with Graves' hyperthyroidism. Each CDR3 is given with its conserved first and last residue. The D gene is left open where the match is weak.

v_gene | d_gene | CDR3aa
TRBV11-2 | . | CASSLDLPGSYEQYF
TRBV5-1 | . | CASSLVGRPRDTQYF
TRBV20-1 | . | CSARGETQYF
TRBV28 | . | CASSGGLFGYEQYF
TRBV11-2 | TRBD2 | CASSGPLAGVYQTQYF
TRBV10-2 | . | CASSATSGLQETQYF
TRBV6-1 | . | CASRDRQNNSPLHF
TRBV9 | . | CASSVGGGTDEQYF
TRBV6-2/TRBV6-3 | TRBD1 | CASSLPGQYAGTEAFF
TRBV3-1 | . | CASSQGGDTIYF
TRBV9 | TRBD2 | CASSPGGGAGNEQFF
TRBV3-1 | TRBD1 | CASSPSGGGQPQHF
TRBV11-2 | TRBD2 | CANSPLAGRANQETQYF
TRBV28 | . | CASSPPEPLTDEQFF
TRBV5-1 | TRBD2 | CASSRGTSVYTQYF
TRBV2 | . | CASSERQVYGYTF
TRBV5-1 | . | CASSPGSPDEQYF
TRBV7-2 | TRBD1 | CASSYKGQGEYEQYF
TRBV6-1 | . | CASRLTVNTEAFF
TRBV27 | TRBD1 | CASSKRGQANQPQHF
TRBV12-3/TRBV12-4 | . | CASGGFEGYTF